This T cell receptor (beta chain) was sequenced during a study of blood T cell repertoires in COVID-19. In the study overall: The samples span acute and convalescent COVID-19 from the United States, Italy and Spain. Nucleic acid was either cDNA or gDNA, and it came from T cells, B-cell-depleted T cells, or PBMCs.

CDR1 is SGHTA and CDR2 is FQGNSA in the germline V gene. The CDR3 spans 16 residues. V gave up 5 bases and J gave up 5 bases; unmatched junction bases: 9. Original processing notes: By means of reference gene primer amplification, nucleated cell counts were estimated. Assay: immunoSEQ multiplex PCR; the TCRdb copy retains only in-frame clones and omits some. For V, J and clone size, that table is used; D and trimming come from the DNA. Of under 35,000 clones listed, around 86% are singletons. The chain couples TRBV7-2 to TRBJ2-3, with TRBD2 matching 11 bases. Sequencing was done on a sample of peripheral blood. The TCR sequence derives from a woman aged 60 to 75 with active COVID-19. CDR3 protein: CASSVTSGSLVDTQYF. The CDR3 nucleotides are TGTGCCAGCAGCGTAACTAGCGGGAGTTTGGTAGATACGCAGTATTTT.